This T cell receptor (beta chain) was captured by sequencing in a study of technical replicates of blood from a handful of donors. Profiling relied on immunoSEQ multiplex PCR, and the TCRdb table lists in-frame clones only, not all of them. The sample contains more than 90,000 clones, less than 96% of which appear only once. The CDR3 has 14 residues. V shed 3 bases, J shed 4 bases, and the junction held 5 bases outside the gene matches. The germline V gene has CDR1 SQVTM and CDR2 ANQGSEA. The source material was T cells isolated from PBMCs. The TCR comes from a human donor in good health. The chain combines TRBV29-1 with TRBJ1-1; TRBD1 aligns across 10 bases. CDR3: CSVESWTGGTEAFF. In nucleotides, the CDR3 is TGCAGCGTTGAGTCGTGGACAGGGGGCACTGAAGCTTTCTTT.